This section outlines one TCR beta chain sequence together with its context. TCRdb's copy holds only in-frame clones and misses some; the assay was immunoSEQ multiplex PCR. The sample holds 550,000 to 800,000 clones, 80% to 90% seen once. The sample belongs to a study of shared T cell receptors in the human thymus. Trimming left V 1 base short and J 5 bases short, with 14 bases between. Germline-derived CDR1 and CDR2 are MDHEN and SYDVKM. The CDR3 has 15 amino acids. This same sample was also part of a study on human thymus T cells. This second study notes: From resections taken during corrective heart surgery, the thymus tissue was obtained. Thymic and blood repertoires seemed to show skewed V and J gene use. Overlap was high between thymic repertoires from unrelated individuals, as reported in related research.

The chain employs TRBV28 and TRBJ1-1, with D perhaps TRBD1 (6 bases). This TCR was sampled from a girl under three years old with a congenital heart defect. Sequences were obtained from thymocytes. CDR3 DNA: TGTGCCAGCAGTTTATTACCACAGGGTCTGACTGAAGCTTTCTTT. It yields the protein CASSLLPQGLTEAFF.